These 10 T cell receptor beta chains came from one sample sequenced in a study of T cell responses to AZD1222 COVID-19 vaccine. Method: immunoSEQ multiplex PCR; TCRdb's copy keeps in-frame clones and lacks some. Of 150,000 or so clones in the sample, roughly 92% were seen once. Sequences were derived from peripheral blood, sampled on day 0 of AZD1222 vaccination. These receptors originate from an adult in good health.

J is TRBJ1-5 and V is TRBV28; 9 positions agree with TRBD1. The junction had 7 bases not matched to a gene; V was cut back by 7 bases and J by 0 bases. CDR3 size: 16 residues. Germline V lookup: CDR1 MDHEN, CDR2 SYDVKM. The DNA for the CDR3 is TGTGCCAGCACCCTGACAGGGGGATATAGCAATCAGCCCCAGCATTTT. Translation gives CASTLTGGYSNQPQHF. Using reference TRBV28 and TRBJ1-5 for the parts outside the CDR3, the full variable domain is DVKVTQSSRYLVKRTGEKVFLECVQDMDHENMFWYRQDPGLGLRLIYFSYDVKMKEKGDIPEGYSVSREKKERFSLILESASTNQTSMYLCASTLTGGYSNQPQHFGDGTRLSIL.

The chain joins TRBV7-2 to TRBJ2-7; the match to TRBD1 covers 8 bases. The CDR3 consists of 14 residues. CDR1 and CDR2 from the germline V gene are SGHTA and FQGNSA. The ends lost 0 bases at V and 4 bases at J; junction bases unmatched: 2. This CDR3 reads CASSLADRGYEQYF. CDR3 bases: TGTGCCAGCAGCTTAGCAGACAGGGGTTACGAGCAGTACTTC.

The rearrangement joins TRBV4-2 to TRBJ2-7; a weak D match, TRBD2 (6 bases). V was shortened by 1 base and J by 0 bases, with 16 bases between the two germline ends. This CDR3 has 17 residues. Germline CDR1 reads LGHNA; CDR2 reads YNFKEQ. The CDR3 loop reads CASSQGGEASVSYEQYF. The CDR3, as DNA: TGTGCCAGCAGCCAAGGGGGGGAGGCTAGCGTCTCCTACGAGCAGTACTTC.

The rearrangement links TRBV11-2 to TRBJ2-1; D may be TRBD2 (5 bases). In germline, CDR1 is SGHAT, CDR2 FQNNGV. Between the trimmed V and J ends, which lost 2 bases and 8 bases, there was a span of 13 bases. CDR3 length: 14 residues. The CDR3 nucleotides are TGTGCCAGCAGCTTATCGGTGGAGGTCCATGAGCAGTTCTTC. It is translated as CASSLSVEVHEQFF.

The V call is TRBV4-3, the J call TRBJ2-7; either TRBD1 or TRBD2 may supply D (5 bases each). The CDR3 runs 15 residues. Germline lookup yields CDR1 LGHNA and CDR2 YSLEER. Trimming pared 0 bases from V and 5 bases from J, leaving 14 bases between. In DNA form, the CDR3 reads TGCGCCAGCAGCCAAGATCTGAGGGGAGTCGACGAGCAGTACTTC. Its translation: CASSQDLRGVDEQYF.

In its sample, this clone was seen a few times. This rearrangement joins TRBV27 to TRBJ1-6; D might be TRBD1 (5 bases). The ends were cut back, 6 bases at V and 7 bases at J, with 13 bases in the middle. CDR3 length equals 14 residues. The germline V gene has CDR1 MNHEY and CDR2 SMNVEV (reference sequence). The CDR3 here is CASSRGDANSPLHF. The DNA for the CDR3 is TGTGCCAGCAGCCGGGGGGACGCCAATTCACCCCTCCACTTT.

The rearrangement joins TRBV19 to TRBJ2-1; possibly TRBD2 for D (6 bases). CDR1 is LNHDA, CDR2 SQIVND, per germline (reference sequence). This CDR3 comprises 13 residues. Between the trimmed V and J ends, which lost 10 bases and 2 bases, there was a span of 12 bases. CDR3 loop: CATRRGAYNEQFF. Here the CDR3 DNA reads TGTGCCACCCGCCGCGGGGCCTACAATGAGCAGTTCTTC.

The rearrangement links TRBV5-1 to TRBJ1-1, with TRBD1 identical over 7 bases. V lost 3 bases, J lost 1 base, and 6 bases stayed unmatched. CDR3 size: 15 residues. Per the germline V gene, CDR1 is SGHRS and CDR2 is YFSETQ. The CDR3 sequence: CASSSPTGRNTEAFF. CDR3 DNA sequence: TGCGCCAGCAGCTCCCCGACAGGGAGGAACACTGAAGCTTTCTTT.

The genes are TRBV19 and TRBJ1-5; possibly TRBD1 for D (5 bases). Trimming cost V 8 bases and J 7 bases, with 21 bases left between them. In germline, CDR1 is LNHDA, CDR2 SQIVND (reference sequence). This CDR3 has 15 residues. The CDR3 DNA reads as TGTGCCAGTGCCCGGGGAGGGGCTTTAGGACAGCCCCAGCATTTT. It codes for CASARGGALGQPQHF. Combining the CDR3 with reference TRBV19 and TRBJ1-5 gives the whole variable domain DGGITQSPKYLFRKEGQNVTLSCEQNLNHDAMYWYRQDPGQGLRLIYYSQIVNDFQKGDIAEGYSVSREKKESFPLTVTSAQKNPTAFYLCASARGGALGQPQHFGDGTRLSIL.

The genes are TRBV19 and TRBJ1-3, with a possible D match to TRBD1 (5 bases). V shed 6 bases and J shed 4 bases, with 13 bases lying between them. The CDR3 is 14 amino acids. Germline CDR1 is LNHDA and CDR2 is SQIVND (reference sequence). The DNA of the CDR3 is TGTGCCAGTAGCCCACGGGGGTTAGGAAACACCATATATTTT. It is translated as CASSPRGLGNTIYF.